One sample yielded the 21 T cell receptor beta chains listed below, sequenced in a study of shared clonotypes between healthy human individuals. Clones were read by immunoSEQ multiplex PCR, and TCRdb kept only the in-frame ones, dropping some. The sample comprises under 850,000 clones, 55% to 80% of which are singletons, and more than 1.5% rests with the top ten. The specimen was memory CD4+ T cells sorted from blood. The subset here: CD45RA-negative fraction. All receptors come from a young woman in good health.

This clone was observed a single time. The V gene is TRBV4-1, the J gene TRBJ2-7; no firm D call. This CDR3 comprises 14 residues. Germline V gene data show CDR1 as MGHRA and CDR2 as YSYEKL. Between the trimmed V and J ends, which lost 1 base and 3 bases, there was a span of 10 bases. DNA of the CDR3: TGCGCCAGCAGCCAAGGCGTGTGGGACTACGAGCAGTACTTC. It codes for CASSQGVWDYEQYF.

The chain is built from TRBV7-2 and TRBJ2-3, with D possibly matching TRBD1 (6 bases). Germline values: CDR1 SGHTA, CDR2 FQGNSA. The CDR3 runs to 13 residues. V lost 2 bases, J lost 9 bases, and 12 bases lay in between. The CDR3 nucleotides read TGTGCCAGCAGCTTAATCGGGACACCCACGCAGTATTTT. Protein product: CASSLIGTPTQYF.

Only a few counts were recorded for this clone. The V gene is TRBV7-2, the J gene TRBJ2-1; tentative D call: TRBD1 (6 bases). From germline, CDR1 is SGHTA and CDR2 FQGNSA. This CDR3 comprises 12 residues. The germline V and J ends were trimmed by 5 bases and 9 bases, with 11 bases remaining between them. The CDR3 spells CASSPTRGEQFF. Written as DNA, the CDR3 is TGTGCCAGCAGCCCTACCAGGGGTGAGCAGTTCTTC.

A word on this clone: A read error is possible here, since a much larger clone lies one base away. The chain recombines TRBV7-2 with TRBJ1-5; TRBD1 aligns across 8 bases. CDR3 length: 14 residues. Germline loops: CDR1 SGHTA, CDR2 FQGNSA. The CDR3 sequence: CASSDRGSNRPQHF. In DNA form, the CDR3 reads TGTGCCAGCAGCGACAGGGGAAGCAATCGGCCCCAGCATTTT.

This chain's CDR3 is CSTITEAEAFF. CDR3 DNA: TGCAGTACCATCACGGAGGCTGAAGCTTTCTTT. The chain uses TRBV20-1 and TRBJ1-1; D unresolved. This CDR3 is built from 11 residues. Germline CDR1 is DFQATT and CDR2 is SNEGSKA (reference sequence). V was cut by 8 bases and J by 6 bases, with 13 bases left in between.

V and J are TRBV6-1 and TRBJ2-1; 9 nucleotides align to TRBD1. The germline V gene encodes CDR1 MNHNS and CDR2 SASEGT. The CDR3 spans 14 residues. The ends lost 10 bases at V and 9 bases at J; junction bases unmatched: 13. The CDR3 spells CATVRDREVGEQFF. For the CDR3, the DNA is TGTGCCACGGTCCGGGACAGGGAAGTCGGTGAGCAGTTCTTC.

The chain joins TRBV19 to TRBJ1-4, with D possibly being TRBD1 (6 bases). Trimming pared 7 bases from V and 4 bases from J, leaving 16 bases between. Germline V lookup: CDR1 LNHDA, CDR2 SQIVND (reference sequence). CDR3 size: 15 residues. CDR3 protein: CASISRTAGNEKLFF. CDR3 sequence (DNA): TGTGCCAGTATATCAAGGACAGCCGGTAATGAAAAACTGTTTTTT. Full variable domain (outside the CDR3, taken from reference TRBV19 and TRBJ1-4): DGGITQSPKYLFRKEGQNVTLSCEQNLNHDAMYWYRQDPGQGLRLIYYSQIVNDFQKGDIAEGYSVSREKKESFPLTVTSAQKNPTAFYLCASISRTAGNEKLFFGSGTQLSVL.

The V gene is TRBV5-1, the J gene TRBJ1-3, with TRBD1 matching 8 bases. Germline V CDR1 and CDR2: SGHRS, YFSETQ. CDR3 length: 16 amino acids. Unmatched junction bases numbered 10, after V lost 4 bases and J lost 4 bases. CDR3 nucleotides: TGCGCCAGCAGCCTGAGGACAGGGCTGTCCGGAAACACCATATATTTT. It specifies CASSLRTGLSGNTIYF.

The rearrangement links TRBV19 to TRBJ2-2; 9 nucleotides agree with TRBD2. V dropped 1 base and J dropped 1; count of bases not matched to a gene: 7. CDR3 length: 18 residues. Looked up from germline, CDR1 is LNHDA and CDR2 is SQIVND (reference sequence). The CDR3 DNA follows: TGTGCCAGTAGTATAGGTTTTCTAGCGGGACGGAACACCGGGGAGCTGTTTTTT. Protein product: CASSIGFLAGRNTGELFF.

Here the CDR3 DNA reads TGTGCCAGCAGCTTGTATCAGCCTTACAATGAGCAGTTCTTC. It yields the protein CASSLYQPYNEQFF. This rearrangement joins TRBV5-6 to TRBJ2-1; no clear D gene. This CDR3 region has 14 residues. Trimming left V 1 base short and J 4 bases short, with 9 bases between. Germline V gene sequence: CDR1 SGHDT, CDR2 YYEEEE.

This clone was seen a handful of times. The CDR3 reads CASSISRQGSGNTEAFF. The DNA of the CDR3 is TGTGCCAGTAGTATCTCCAGACAGGGCTCGGGGAACACTGAAGCTTTCTTT. The chain employs TRBV19 and TRBJ1-1; TRBD1 matches 7 bases. This CDR3 is 17 amino acids long. Germline-derived CDR1 and CDR2 are LNHDA and SQIVND (reference sequence). Trimming cost V 3 bases and J 1 base; bases outside gene matches: 11. Filled out from reference TRBV19 and TRBJ1-1, the complete variable domain reads DGGITQSPKYLFRKEGQNVTLSCEQNLNHDAMYWYRQDPGQGLRLIYYSQIVNDFQKGDIAEGYSVSREKKESFPLTVTSAQKNPTAFYLCASSISRQGSGNTEAFFGQGTRLTVV.

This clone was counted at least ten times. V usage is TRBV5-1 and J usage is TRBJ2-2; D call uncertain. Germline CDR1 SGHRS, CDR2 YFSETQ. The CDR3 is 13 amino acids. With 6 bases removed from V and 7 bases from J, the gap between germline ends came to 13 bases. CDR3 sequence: CASTDSSGGELFF. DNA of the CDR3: TGCGCCAGCACCGACTCGTCGGGCGGGGAGCTGTTTTTT.

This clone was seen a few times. The DNA for the CDR3 is TGTGCCAGCAGCCCTAGGACAGGGGGAGAGACCCAGTACTTC. This encodes CASSPRTGGETQYF. The chain uses TRBV7-9 and TRBJ2-5, with TRBD1 matching over 10 bases. Germline-derived CDR1 and CDR2 are SEHNR and FQNEAQ (reference sequence). The CDR3 extends over 14 amino acids. V gave up 5 bases and J gave up 4 bases; unmatched junction bases: 4.

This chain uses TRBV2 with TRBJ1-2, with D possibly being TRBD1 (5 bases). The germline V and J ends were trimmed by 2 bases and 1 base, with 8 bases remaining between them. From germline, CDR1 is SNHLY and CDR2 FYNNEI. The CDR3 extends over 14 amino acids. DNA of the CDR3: TGTGCCAGCAGTGAACCGGGGGGTAACTATGGCTACACCTTC. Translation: CASSEPGGNYGYTF.

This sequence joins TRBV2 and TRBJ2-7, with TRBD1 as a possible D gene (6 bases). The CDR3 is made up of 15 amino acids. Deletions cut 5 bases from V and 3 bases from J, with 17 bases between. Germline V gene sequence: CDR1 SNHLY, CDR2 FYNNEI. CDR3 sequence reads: CASSNTGYVIYEQYF. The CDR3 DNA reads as TGTGCCAGCAGTAACACAGGGTATGTAATCTACGAGCAGTACTTC.

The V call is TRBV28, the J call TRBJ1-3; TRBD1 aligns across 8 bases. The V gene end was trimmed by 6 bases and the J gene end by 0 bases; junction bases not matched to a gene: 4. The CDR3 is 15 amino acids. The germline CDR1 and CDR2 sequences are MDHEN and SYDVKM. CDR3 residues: CASRTTGGSGNTIYF. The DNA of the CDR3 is TGTGCCAGCAGAACCACAGGGGGCTCTGGAAACACCATATATTTT.

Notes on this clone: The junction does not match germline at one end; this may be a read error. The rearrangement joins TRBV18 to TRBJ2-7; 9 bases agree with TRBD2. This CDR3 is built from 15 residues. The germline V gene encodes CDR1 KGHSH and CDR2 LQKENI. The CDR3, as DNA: TGTGCCAGCTCCCCACTAGCGGGTCTGACCTACGAGCAGTACTTC. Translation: CASSPLAGLTYEQYF.

The CDR3 loop reads CASSPSWGPEGEKLFF. CDR3 in DNA: TGTGCCAGCAGCCCTAGTTGGGGGCCCGAGGGTGAAAAACTGTTTTTT. The chain links TRBV7-2 to TRBJ1-4; a possible D gene is TRBD1 (6 bases). This CDR3 region has 16 residues. Germline assignment: CDR1 SGHTA and CDR2 FQGNSA. Trimming removed 5 bases at V and 7 bases at J, with 20 bases between.

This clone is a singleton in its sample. The CDR3 is CASRGGLAGVSYNEQFF. CDR3 bases: TGTGCCAGCAGAGGGGGACTAGCGGGAGTTTCCTACAATGAGCAGTTCTTC. This chain uses TRBV25-1 with TRBJ2-1, with TRBD2 identical over 14 bases. The CDR3 has 17 amino acids. V trimming: 6 bases; J trimming: 1 base; junction bases outside the gene matches: 5. From germline, CDR1 is MGHDK and CDR2 SYGVNS.

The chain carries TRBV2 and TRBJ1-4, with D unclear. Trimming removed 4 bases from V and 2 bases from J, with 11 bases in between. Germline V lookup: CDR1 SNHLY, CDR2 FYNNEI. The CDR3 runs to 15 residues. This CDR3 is CASSAQFGTNEKLFF. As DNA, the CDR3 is TGTGCCAGCAGTGCCCAGTTCGGGACTAATGAAAAACTGTTTTTT.

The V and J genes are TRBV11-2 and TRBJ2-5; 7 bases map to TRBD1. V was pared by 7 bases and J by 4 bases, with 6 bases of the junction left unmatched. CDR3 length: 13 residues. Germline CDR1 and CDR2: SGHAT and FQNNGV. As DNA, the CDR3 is TGTGCCAGCACCACGGACAGGAGAGAGACCCAGTACTTC. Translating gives CASTTDRRETQYF.